This T cell receptor beta chain was identified during a study of OX40 agonist ivuxolimab in advanced cancers. Germline V CDR1 and CDR2: SQVTM, ANQGSEA. The CDR3 spans 14 residues. The ends were cut back, 5 bases at V and 1 base at J, with 12 bases in the middle. The repertoire was sequenced with immunoSEQ multiplex PCR; TCRdb's copy has only in-frame clones and lacks some. Of roughly 80,000 clones in the sample, approximately 94% were seen once. The source material was CD4+ or CD8+ T cells sorted from blood, sampled in a trial of the OX40 agonist ivuxolimab. The V gene is TRBV29-1, the J gene TRBJ1-5; D is possibly TRBD1 (6 bases). This TCR was sampled from an adult with an advanced solid tumor such as melanoma, head and neck, liver or kidney cancer. Here the CDR3 DNA reads TGCAGCGTTCTAACGGGGGCGAGCAATCAGCCCCAGCATTTT. It specifies CSVLTGASNQPQHF.